The table lists the clone carrying this TCR beta chain with a few counts. Its antigen is unidentified. One junction end disagrees with the germline gene, perhaps due to a read error. The CDR3 runs 15 residues. Germline CDR1 and CDR2: SSHAT and FNYEAQ (reference sequence). The sample belongs to a study of T-cell memory formation after mild COVID-19. For the study at large: The two donors had largely donor-specific TCR clusters.

General study findings and limits: CD4+ contracting clones were mainly CM and EM; CD8+ ones, EMRA.

TCRdb passed the 5' RACE reads through MiXCR, listing each CDR3 protein once. The sample includes over 55,000 distinct CDR3 sequences, 12% of them seen just once. V is TRBV7-7 and J is TRBJ1-4; D remains ambiguous. Sample: PBMCs or a T cell subset sorted from them (not recorded which). The source is a man between 18 and 29 years old who had mild COVID-19 (a few samples of this study predate the infection). Cell type and time point are not known. In DNA, the CDR3 is TGTGCTAGCAGCTTAGGGCCTGGGAAGGGCGAAAAACTGTTTTTT. Translating gives CASSLGPGKGEKLFF.